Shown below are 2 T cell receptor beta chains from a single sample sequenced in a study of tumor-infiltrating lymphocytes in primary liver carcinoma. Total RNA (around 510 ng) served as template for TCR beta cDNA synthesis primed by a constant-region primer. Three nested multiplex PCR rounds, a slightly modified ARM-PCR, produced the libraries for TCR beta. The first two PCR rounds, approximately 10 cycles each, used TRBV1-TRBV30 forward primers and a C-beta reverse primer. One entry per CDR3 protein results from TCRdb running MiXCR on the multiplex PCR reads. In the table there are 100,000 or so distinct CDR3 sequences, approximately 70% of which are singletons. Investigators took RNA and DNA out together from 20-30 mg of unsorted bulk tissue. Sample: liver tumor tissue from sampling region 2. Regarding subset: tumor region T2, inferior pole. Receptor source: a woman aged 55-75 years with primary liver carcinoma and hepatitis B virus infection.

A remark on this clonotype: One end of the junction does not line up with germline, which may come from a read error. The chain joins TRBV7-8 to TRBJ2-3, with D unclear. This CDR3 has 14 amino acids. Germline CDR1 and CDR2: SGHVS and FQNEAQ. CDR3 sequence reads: CASSLQTSADMQYF. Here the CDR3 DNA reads TGTGCCAGCAGCCTACAGACGAGTGCAGATATGCAGTATTTT.

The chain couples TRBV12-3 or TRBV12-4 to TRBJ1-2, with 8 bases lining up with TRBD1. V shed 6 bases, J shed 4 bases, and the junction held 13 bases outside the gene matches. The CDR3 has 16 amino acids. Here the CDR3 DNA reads TGTGCCAGCAGGGCCGTTAGGACAGGGAGCGTCTATGGCTACACCTTC. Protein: CASRAVRTGSVYGYTF.